This T cell receptor beta chain is drawn from a study of T-cell reconstitution after alpha-beta-depleted transplantation in children. Findings and limits, study-wide: One year post-transplant, T-cell counts and diversity were largely derived from T cells produced anew. Expanded graft clones numbering several hundred reportedly gave rise to alpha-beta T cells about two months after transplant.

Unique molecular identifiers featured in how the TCRbeta library was prepared. MiXCR was run by TCRdb on the PCR reads, yielding one entry per CDR3 protein. This sample has about 870,000 distinct CDR3 sequences, with roughly 15% found just once. Turning to this clonotype: Its antigen is still unknown.

Trimming pared 5 bases from V and 9 bases from J, leaving 8 bases between. Germline CDR1 is MNHEY and CDR2 is SMNVEV (reference sequence). The CDR3 contains 11 residues. The J gene is TRBJ2-1, the V gene TRBV27; D is undetermined. The sequenced sample was PBMCs, mostly from graft donor cells, obtained 360 days after TCRalphabeta/CD19-depleted stem cell transplant. The source of this sequence is a male patient younger than 18 who had a stem cell transplant for acute lymphoblastic leukemia, so the T cells may come from the graft donor. The CDR3 DNA is TGTGCCAGCAGTAGAAAGGCTGAGCAGTTCTTC. Its translation: CASSRKAEQFF.